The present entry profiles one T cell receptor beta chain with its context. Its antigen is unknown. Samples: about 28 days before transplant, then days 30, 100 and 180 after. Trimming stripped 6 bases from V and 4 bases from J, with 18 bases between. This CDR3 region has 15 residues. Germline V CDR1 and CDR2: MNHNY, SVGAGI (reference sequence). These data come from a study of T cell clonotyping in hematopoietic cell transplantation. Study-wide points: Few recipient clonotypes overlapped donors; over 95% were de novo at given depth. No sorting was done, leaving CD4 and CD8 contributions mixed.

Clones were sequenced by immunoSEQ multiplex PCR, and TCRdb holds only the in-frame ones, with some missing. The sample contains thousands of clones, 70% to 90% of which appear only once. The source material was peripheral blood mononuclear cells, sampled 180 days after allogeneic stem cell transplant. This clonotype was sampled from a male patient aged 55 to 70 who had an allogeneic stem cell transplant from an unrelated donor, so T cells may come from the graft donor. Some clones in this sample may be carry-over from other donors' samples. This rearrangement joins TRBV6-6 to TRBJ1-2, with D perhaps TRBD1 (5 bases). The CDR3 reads CASSEPGRETYGYTF. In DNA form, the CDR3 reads TGTGCCAGCAGCGAACCGGGACGGGAGACCTATGGCTACACCTTC.